A single sample is the source of the 21 T cell receptor beta chains below, sequenced in a study of blood T cell repertoires in COVID-19. The data were produced by immunoSEQ multiplex PCR, yet TCRdb's version contains in-frame clones alone and is incomplete. Of about 100,000 clones detected, 80% to 95% appear once; the ten largest clones hold less than 4.5%. Sample: peripheral blood. The receptors originated from a man aged 18 to 30 with acute or convalescent COVID-19.

The genes are TRBV21-1 and TRBJ1-3; the D call TRBD1 from the table was never checked on the DNA. TRBV21-1 is listed as a pseudogene. CDR3 size: 13 residues. CDR3 sequence reads: CGIQPLSGNTIYF. CDR3 nucleotide sequence: TGTGGTATACAGCCACTCTCTGGAAACACCATATATTTT.

This chain connects TRBV4-1 to TRBJ2-7; 13 bases match TRBD2. This CDR3 has 15 residues. The germline gives CDR1 MGHRA, CDR2 YSYEKL. With V trimmed by 5 bases and J by 5 bases, 6 bases remained unmatched. CDR3 loop: CASSTTSGRLDEQYF. DNA for the CDR3: TGCGCCAGCAGCACGACTAGCGGGAGGTTAGACGAGCAGTACTTC.

This chain joins TRBV12-5 and TRBJ1-5; 9 bases are shared with TRBD1. Germline V gene lookup returns CDR1 LGHNT and CDR2 FRNRAP. With 3 bases clipped from V and 5 bases from J, the junction kept 5 bases outside the gene matches. The CDR3 consists of 15 residues. CDR3 amino acids: CASGLGGQGHQPQHF. The CDR3 nucleotides read TGTGCTAGTGGTTTAGGGGGACAGGGACATCAGCCCCAGCATTTT.

The V and J genes are TRBV5-1 and TRBJ1-1, with D perhaps matching TRBD1 (6 bases). Trimming shortened V by 4 bases and J by 0 bases, and 25 bases separated the two germline ends. CDR3 length: 19 amino acids. Germline CDR1 SGHRS, CDR2 YFSETQ. The chain's CDR3 is CASSPRDTKGNTMNTEAFF. CDR3 coding DNA: TGCGCCAGCAGCCCCCGGGACACGAAGGGTAATACGATGAACACTGAAGCTTTCTTT.

This chain links TRBV5-1 with TRBJ1-1, with a tentative D call TRBD1 (5 bases). CDR3 length: 12 residues. Germline V gene sequence: CDR1 SGHRS, CDR2 YFSETQ. The ends were cut back, 2 bases at V and 7 bases at J, with 9 bases in the middle. CDR3: CASSLWGDEAFF. The CDR3 DNA reads TGCGCCAGCAGCTTATGGGGGGATGAAGCTTTCTTT.

The J gene is TRBJ1-1, the V gene TRBV6-5; 9 bases align to TRBD1. The V segment lost 2 bases and the J segment 4 bases; nucleotides outside the gene matches: 2. The CDR3 is 14 amino acids. Germline V gene data show CDR1 as MNHEY and CDR2 as SVGAGI. CDR3 bases: TGTGCCAGCAGTTACGAGACAGGGGGCACTGAAGCTTTCTTT. Protein sequence: CASSYETGGTEAFF.

V is TRBV14 and J is TRBJ1-2; possible D gene TRBD1, 6 bases. The V gene lost 1 base and the J gene lost 4 bases, with 19 bases spanning the gap. The length of the CDR3 is 17 residues. Germline V gene data show CDR1 as SGHDN and CDR2 as FVKESK. As DNA, the CDR3 is TGTGCCAGCAGCCAAGCTCCTTTGAGGTGGGGGCCCTATGGCTACACCTTC. This encodes CASSQAPLRWGPYGYTF.

The genes are TRBV10-3 and TRBJ1-6; D gene ambiguous. The CDR3 runs 15 residues. CDR1 ENHRY and CDR2 SYGVKD come from the germline V gene. V lost 6 bases and J 0 bases, leaving 9 bases between the germline ends. CDR3 DNA sequence: TGTGCCATCAGGGAGGAGTTCTCCTATAATTCACCCCTCCACTTT. Translating it yields CAIREEFSYNSPLHF.

In its sample, this clone was seen once. V and J are TRBV7-8 and TRBJ1-3; 8 nucleotides agree with TRBD1. Germline V lookup: CDR1 SGHVS, CDR2 FQNEAQ. This CDR3 has 15 amino acids. The ends lost 5 bases at V and 7 bases at J; junction bases unmatched: 10. The CDR3 DNA sequence: TGTGCCAGCAGCCCCCACGACAGGGGTGGGAACACCATATATTTT. Protein product: CASSPHDRGGNTIYF.

The chain links TRBV7-9 to TRBJ2-2; 7 nucleotides line up with TRBD1. The CDR3 sequence is 13 residues long. V lost 4 bases, J lost 8 bases, and 4 bases stayed unmatched. Germline loops: CDR1 SEHNR, CDR2 FQNEAQ (reference sequence). Here the CDR3 reads CASSYTGEGELFF. DNA of the CDR3: TGTGCCAGCAGCTACACAGGGGAAGGGGAGCTGTTTTTT. Full variable domain (rest looked up from reference TRBV7-9 and TRBJ2-2): DTGVSQNPRHKITKRGQNVTFRCDPISEHNRLYWYRQTLGQGPEFLTYFQNEAQLEKSRLLSDRFSAERPKGSFSTLEIQRTEQGDSAMYLCASSYTGEGELFFGEGSRLTVL.

The chain has TRBV14 and TRBJ1-1; D remains unclear. The V end lost 3 bases, the J end lost 1 base, and 12 bases lay between the germline ends. CDR1 is SGHDN, CDR2 FVKESK, per germline. The CDR3 extends over 15 amino acids. CDR3 sequence reads: CASSQVLAANTEAFF. The DNA for the CDR3 is TGTGCCAGCAGCCAGGTTTTGGCGGCGAACACTGAAGCTTTCTTT.

V is TRBV6-5 and J is TRBJ2-3, with 12 bases matching TRBD1. The V segment lost 8 bases and the J segment 3 bases; nucleotides outside the gene matches: 6. Germline V gene sequence: CDR1 MNHEY, CDR2 SVGAGI. The CDR3 has 15 residues. CDR3: CASRRDRGRTDTQYF. The CDR3 DNA follows: TGTGCCAGCCGACGGGACAGGGGGCGAACAGATACGCAGTATTTT.

The J gene is TRBJ1-2, the V gene TRBV5-4; 8 nucleotides line up with TRBD1. The CDR3 loop spans 15 amino acids. The J segment lost 4 bases and the V segment lost 4 bases, leaving 9 bases of the junction unmatched. Germline CDR1 and CDR2: SGHNT and YYREEE (reference sequence). The chain's CDR3 is CASSAYRGSAYGYTF. CDR3 coding DNA: TGTGCCAGCAGCGCGTACAGGGGGTCCGCCTATGGCTACACCTTC.

This chain links TRBV5-1 with TRBJ1-2; no definite D call. The germline CDR1 and CDR2 sequences are SGHRS and YFSETQ. V was trimmed by 3 bases and J by 6 bases, leaving 18 bases between them. The CDR3 is 15 amino acids. DNA of the CDR3: TGCGCCAGCAGCTCTAACCTTCCTACTTTGGATGGCTACACCTTC. Protein sequence: CASSSNLPTLDGYTF.

The V gene is TRBV2, the J gene TRBJ1-1, with 8 bases matching TRBD1. Germline CDR1 is SNHLY and CDR2 is FYNNEI. V lost 3 bases to trimming and J lost 0 bases; unmatched junction nucleotides: 12. The CDR3 is 18 amino acids. The CDR3 loop reads CASSDRAGGTRLNTEAFF. CDR3 DNA sequence: TGTGCCAGCAGTGATCGGGCAGGGGGCACCCGGTTGAACACTGAAGCTTTCTTT.

The chain is built from TRBV12-5 and TRBJ1-4; TRBD1 matches at 7 bases. V trimming: 7 bases; J trimming: 3 bases; junction bases outside the gene matches: 8. Germline V gene lookup returns CDR1 LGHNT and CDR2 FRNRAP. This CDR3 is 15 amino acids long. CDR3 residues: CASATGFSANEKLFF. As DNA, the CDR3 is TGTGCTAGTGCGACAGGGTTCTCTGCTAATGAAAAACTGTTTTTT.

The chain uses TRBV24-1 and TRBJ1-2; D ambiguous. Germline CDR1 and CDR2: KGHDR and SFDVKD. V was pared by 7 bases and J by 3 bases, with 11 bases between. The CDR3 length is 13 residues. The chain's CDR3 is CATSEDQYYGYTF. The CDR3 bases are TGTGCCACCAGCGAGGATCAGTACTATGGCTACACCTTC.

This clone was recorded a few times. V is TRBV7-9 and J is TRBJ1-5; 10 bases are shared with TRBD1. Germline V gene sequence: CDR1 SEHNR, CDR2 FQNEAQ (reference sequence). With V trimmed by 5 bases and J by 6 bases, 7 bases remained unmatched. The CDR3 has 15 amino acids. The CDR3, as DNA: TGTGCCAGCAGCCCCGGGACAGGGGTATCTCAGCCCCAGCATTTT. Its protein is CASSPGTGVSQPQHF.

This rearrangement joins TRBV28 to TRBJ2-1; 12 positions match TRBD2. V dropped 2 bases and J dropped 7; count of bases not matched to a gene: 12. The CDR3 has 18 amino acids. Germline V gives CDR1 MDHEN, CDR2 SYDVKM. In nucleotides, the CDR3 is TGTGCCAGCAGTTTACCCGGGATGAGACTAGCGGGGGAGAATGAGCAGTTCTTC. This translates into CASSLPGMRLAGENEQFF.

The chain couples TRBV5-1 to TRBJ2-7, with 7 bases matching TRBD1. The ends lost 3 bases at V and 2 bases at J; junction bases unmatched: 5. This CDR3 contains 14 residues. Germline loops: CDR1 SGHRS, CDR2 YFSETQ. In DNA form, the CDR3 reads TGCGCCAGCAGCTATCGGACAGGAGCCTACGAGCAGTACTTC. It yields the protein CASSYRTGAYEQYF.

V is TRBV3-1 (or the pseudogene TRBV3-2) and J is TRBJ2-5; 7 nucleotides line up with TRBD2. Germline loops: CDR1 LGHDT, CDR2 YNNKEL (reference sequence). With 4 bases clipped from V and 1 base from J, the junction kept 9 bases outside the gene matches. There are 16 residues in the CDR3. The CDR3 coding sequence is TGTGCCAGCAGCCTCCCCCGGGGCGGGGGCCAAGAGACCCAGTACTTC. Translated: CASSLPRGGGQETQYF.